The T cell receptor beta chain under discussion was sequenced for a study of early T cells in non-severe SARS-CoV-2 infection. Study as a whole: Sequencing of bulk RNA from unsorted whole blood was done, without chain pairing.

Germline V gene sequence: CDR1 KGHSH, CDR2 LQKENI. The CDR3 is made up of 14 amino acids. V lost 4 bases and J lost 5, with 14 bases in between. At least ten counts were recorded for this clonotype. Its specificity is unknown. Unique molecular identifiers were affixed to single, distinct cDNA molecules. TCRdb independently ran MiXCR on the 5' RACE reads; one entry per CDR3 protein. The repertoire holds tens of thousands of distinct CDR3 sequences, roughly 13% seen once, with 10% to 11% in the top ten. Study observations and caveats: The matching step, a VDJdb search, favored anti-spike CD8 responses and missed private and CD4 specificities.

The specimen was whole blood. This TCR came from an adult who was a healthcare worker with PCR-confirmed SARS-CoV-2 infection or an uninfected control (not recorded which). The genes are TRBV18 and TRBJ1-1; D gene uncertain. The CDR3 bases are TGTGCCAGCTCACTTCGGACCGAGCGGACTGAAGCTTTCTTT. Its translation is CASSLRTERTEAFF.